The 31 T cell receptor beta chains below were found in one sample sequenced in a study of radiotherapy plus CTLA-4 blockade in lung cancer. TCRdb keeps only in-frame clones here, not all; method: immunoSEQ multiplex PCR. The sample lists some 62,000 clones; 70% to 85% were seen once. The sequencing used peripheral blood, collected from a patient treated with radiotherapy plus ipilimumab. These receptor sequences come from a human donor with non-small cell lung cancer who had a complete response to radiotherapy plus ipilimumab.

The genes are TRBV19 and TRBJ2-1; 10 bases align to TRBD2. Trimming cost V 5 bases and J 5 bases; bases outside gene matches: 3. The CDR3 totals 14 residues. Germline V gene lookup returns CDR1 LNHDA and CDR2 SQIVND (reference sequence). The chain's CDR3 is CASSPSGSHNEQFF. Written as DNA, the CDR3 is TGTGCCAGTAGTCCTAGCGGGAGCCACAATGAGCAGTTCTTC.

V usage is TRBV29-1 and J usage is TRBJ1-3; perhaps TRBD1 as D (5 bases). With 4 bases removed from V and 3 bases from J, the gap between germline ends came to 10 bases. CDR1 and CDR2 from the germline V gene are SQVTM and ANQGSEA. This CDR3 contains 13 residues. The CDR3 loop reads CSVVGADGNTIYF. The CDR3 DNA follows: TGCAGCGTTGTCGGGGCGGATGGAAACACCATATATTTT. Supplemented by reference TRBV29-1 and TRBJ1-3, the full variable domain reads SAVISQKPSRDICQRGTSLTIQCQVDSQVTMMFWYRQQPGQSLTLIATANQGSEATYESGFVIDKFPISRPNLTFSTLTVSNMSPEDSSIYLCSVVGADGNTIYFGEGSWLTVV.

CDR3 DNA: TGTGCCAGCAGAAAAAACAGGGCCCGGGGGGACGAGCAGTACTTC. It specifies CASRKNRARGDEQYF. The chain employs TRBV2 and TRBJ2-7, with D maybe TRBD2 (7 bases). The V gene lost 6 bases and the J gene lost 5 bases, with 20 bases spanning the gap. CDR3 length: 15 residues. Germline loops: CDR1 SNHLY, CDR2 FYNNEI.

In this sample, this clone turned up once. The chain combines TRBV7-9 with TRBJ1-2, with a tentative D call TRBD1 (5 bases). The CDR3 runs 14 residues. Germline values: CDR1 SEHNR, CDR2 FQNEAQ (reference sequence). V shed 4 bases and J shed 2 bases, with 11 bases lying between them. In DNA, the CDR3 is TGTGCCAGCAGCTCAGGGACCTCGAACTATGGCTACACCTTC. Translation: CASSSGTSNYGYTF.

V gene TRBV29-1 combines with J gene TRBJ2-5; D may be TRBD1 (6 bases). V lost 6 bases and J 2 bases, leaving 19 bases between the germline ends. Germline loops: CDR1 SQVTM, CDR2 ANQGSEA. This CDR3 is built from 15 residues. The CDR3 here is CSVARDTIEQETQYF. The CDR3 DNA reads TGCAGCGTCGCCCGGGACACCATTGAACAAGAGACCCAGTACTTC.

The gene calls are TRBV6-5 and TRBJ2-7, with 8 bases matching TRBD1. Per germline, CDR1 MNHEY and CDR2 SVGAGI. The ends lost 2 bases at V and 0 bases at J; junction bases unmatched: 3. This CDR3 has 15 residues. Here the CDR3 reads CASSYVTGGSYEQYF. DNA for the CDR3: TGTGCCAGCAGTTACGTAACAGGGGGCTCCTACGAGCAGTACTTC.

This clone has just a few counts. The chain couples TRBV5-1 to TRBJ2-7, with no clear D. Germline V gene sequence: CDR1 SGHRS, CDR2 YFSETQ. The CDR3 is 15 amino acids. V shed 0 bases and J shed 5 bases, with 15 bases lying between them. The CDR3 region has the DNA TGCGCCAGCAGCTTGGAAGGGTCCCTCCTAGACGAGCAGTACGTC. It translates to CASSLEGSLLDEQYV.

This chain connects TRBV7-8 to TRBJ1-3, with 8 bases identical to TRBD1. The germline V gene has CDR1 SGHVS and CDR2 FQNEAQ. The CDR3 runs to 14 residues. V dropped 5 bases and J dropped 4; count of bases not matched to a gene: 4. The CDR3 region has the DNA TGTGCCAGCAGCCACGGACAGGGAGGAAACACCATATATTTT. Amino acids: CASSHGQGGNTIYF.

The J gene is TRBJ2-1, the V gene TRBV7-8, with D unclear. There are 16 residues in the CDR3. Trimming pared 5 bases from V and 0 bases from J, leaving 14 bases between. Germline CDR1 is SGHVS and CDR2 is FQNEAQ. DNA for the CDR3: TGTGCCAGCAGCCGCCGATCAGGCGTCTCCTACAATGAGCAGTTCTTC. Amino acid sequence: CASSRRSGVSYNEQFF. Full variable domain (outside the CDR3, taken from reference TRBV7-8 and TRBJ2-1): GAGVSQSPRYKVAKRGQDVALRCDPISGHVSLFWYQQALGQGPEFLTYFQNEAQLDKSGLPSDRFFAERPEGSVSTLKIQRTQQEDSAVYLCASSRRSGVSYNEQFFGPGTRLTVL.

This sequence joins TRBV19 and TRBJ1-5; D may be TRBD1 (5 bases). Between the trimmed V and J ends, which lost 2 bases and 2 bases, there was a span of 16 bases. Germline V gives CDR1 LNHDA, CDR2 SQIVND (reference sequence). The CDR3 contains 17 residues. The CDR3 DNA is TGTGCCAGTAGTATACTGAGGGGCCCCGGGGGCAATCAGCCCCAGCATTTT. Translated: CASSILRGPGGNQPQHF. Complete variable domain (other parts from reference TRBV19 and TRBJ1-5): DGGITQSPKYLFRKEGQNVTLSCEQNLNHDAMYWYRQDPGQGLRLIYYSQIVNDFQKGDIAEGYSVSREKKESFPLTVTSAQKNPTAFYLCASSILRGPGGNQPQHFGDGTRLSIL.

Comment on this clone: Relative to the germline gene, one junction end is altered; a read error may explain this. This sequence joins TRBV5-4 and TRBJ1-1, with TRBD1 identical over 8 bases. The CDR3 length is 15 residues. Germline V CDR1 and CDR2: SGHNT, YYREEE (reference sequence). The CDR3 sequence: CASSPGGEGVMNRIF. The CDR3 DNA sequence: TGTGCCAGCAGCCCAGGGGGCGAGGGGGTAATGAACAGGATCTTT.

V gene TRBV11-3 combines with J gene TRBJ1-3; D call uncertain. CDR3 size: 15 residues. The germline V gene has CDR1 SGHNT and CDR2 YENEEA. V gave up 3 bases and J gave up 0 bases, with 9 bases separating them. In DNA form, the CDR3 reads TGTGCCAGCAGCTTCGGCCGGAACTCTGGAAACACCATATATTTT. Its translation is CASSFGRNSGNTIYF. The full variable domain, in which reference TRBV11-3 and TRBJ1-3 provide the parts outside the CDR3, is EAGVVQSPRYKIIEKKQPVAFWCNPISGHNTLYWYLQNLGQGPELLIRYENEEAVDDSQLPKDRFSAERLKGVDSTLKIQPAELGDSAVYLCASSFGRNSGNTIYFGEGSWLTVV.

This rearrangement joins TRBV7-8 to TRBJ1-5; 8 bases map to TRBD1. This CDR3 comprises 16 residues. Germline V CDR1 and CDR2: SGHVS, FQNEAQ. V lost 5 bases, J lost 4 bases, and 10 bases stayed unmatched. The CDR3 bases are TGTGCCAGCAGCCTCCTGAATACAGGGGGTAATCAGCCCCAGCATTTT. It specifies CASSLLNTGGNQPQHF.

The gene calls are TRBV5-1 and TRBJ1-1; the D is unclear. The V gene lost 0 bases and the J gene lost 0 bases, with 3 bases spanning the gap. The CDR3 runs to 13 residues. Germline V lookup: CDR1 SGHRS, CDR2 YFSETQ. For the CDR3, the DNA is TGCGCCAGCAGCTTGGAAGTGAACACTGAAGCTTTCTTT. Protein product: CASSLEVNTEAFF. The entire variable domain, with the rest obtained from reference TRBV5-1 and TRBJ1-1, is as follows: KAGVTQTPRYLIKTRGQQVTLSCSPISGHRSVSWYQQTPGQGLQFLFEYFSETQRNKGNFPGRFSGRQFSNSRSEMNVSTLELGDSALYLCASSLEVNTEAFFGQGTRLTVV.

This clone was counted between two and nine times. The chain joins TRBV2 to TRBJ1-3; D unclear. The CDR3 is 14 amino acids. V gave up 5 bases and J gave up 0 bases, with 8 bases separating them. CDR1 is SNHLY, CDR2 FYNNEI, per germline. The CDR3 nucleotides read TGTGCCAGCAGTTCCGGGTTCTCTGGAAACACCATATATTTT. Its translation: CASSSGFSGNTIYF.

The V call is TRBV30, the J call TRBJ1-4; 11 nucleotides agree with TRBD1. Germline V gene lookup returns CDR1 GTSNPN and CDR2 SVGIG (reference sequence). V dropped 3 bases and J dropped 14; count of bases not matched to a gene: 5. The CDR3 covers 12 residues. The chain's CDR3 is CAWSGTGGGLFF. The CDR3 DNA reads TGTGCCTGGAGCGGGACAGGGGGAGGTCTGTTTTTT.

This chain joins TRBV27 and TRBJ1-3, with a weak D call TRBD1 (6 bases). The CDR3 totals 15 residues. Trimming took off 7 bases at V and 4 bases at J, with 17 bases between the two ends. Germline V lookup: CDR1 MNHEY, CDR2 SMNVEV (reference sequence). CDR3 loop: CASTPRGGGGNTIYF. The CDR3 DNA follows: TGTGCCAGCACTCCTCGTGGGGGGGGCGGAAACACCATATATTTT.

The chain employs TRBV4-1 and TRBJ2-2; TRBD2 matches 13 bases. The CDR3 contains 18 residues. V shed 2 bases and J 4 bases; nucleotides not matched to a gene: 7. CDR1 is MGHRA and CDR2 is YSYEKL in the germline V gene. Here the CDR3 DNA reads TGCGCCAGCAGCCAATCTACTAGCGGGGGGGCGGGCACCGGGGAGCTGTTTTTT. As protein: CASSQSTSGGAGTGELFF.

The chain carries TRBV5-8 and TRBJ1-4, with 8 bases matching TRBD1. This CDR3 contains 15 residues. Germline lookup yields CDR1 SGHTS and CDR2 YDEGEE. With V trimmed by 4 bases and J by 7 bases, 9 bases remained unmatched. CDR3 sequence reads: CASSPSGTGGEKLFF. CDR3 nucleotides: TGTGCCAGCAGCCCGTCCGGGACAGGTGGTGAAAAACTGTTTTTT.

The chain combines TRBV20-1 with TRBJ1-4, with unresolved D. CDR1 DFQATT and CDR2 SNEGSKA come from the germline V gene (reference sequence). Trimming took off 6 bases at V and 9 bases at J, with 11 bases between the two ends. This CDR3 is 11 amino acids long. The DNA for the CDR3 is TGCAGTGCCTCAAGGTCGAAAAAACTGTTTTTT. This encodes CSASRSKKLFF.

The genes are TRBV5-5 and TRBJ1-3; D is possibly TRBD1 (5 bases). The V gene lost 4 bases and the J gene lost 0 bases, with 14 bases spanning the gap. The CDR3 sequence is 16 residues long. CDR1 and CDR2 (germline): SGHKS, YYEKEE (reference sequence). Here the CDR3 reads CASSDYRLRSGNTIYF. In DNA, the CDR3 is TGTGCCAGCAGCGATTACAGGCTCCGCTCTGGAAACACCATATATTTT.

The chain recombines TRBV30 with TRBJ1-6; D unresolved. The CDR3 contains 14 residues. Germline V gives CDR1 GTSNPN, CDR2 SVGIG (reference sequence). Between the trimmed V and J ends, which lost 1 base and 10 bases, there was a span of 14 bases. CDR3 bases: TGTGCCTGGAGTGCCGGGATCTCGGTGTCACCCCTCCACTTT. Protein product: CAWSAGISVSPLHF.

This chain connects TRBV7-2 to TRBJ2-7, with 10 bases that match TRBD1. Per germline, CDR1 SGHTA and CDR2 FQGNSA. The V gene end was trimmed by 5 bases and the J gene end by 3 bases; junction bases not matched to a gene: 7. CDR3 length: 15 amino acids. CDR3 coding DNA: TGTGCCAGCAGCCGAAAGACAGGGGGCATCTACGAGCAGTACTTC. It specifies CASSRKTGGIYEQYF.

The chain uses TRBV7-9 and TRBJ1-2; TRBD1 agrees at 11 bases. This CDR3 has 15 amino acids. CDR1 is SEHNR, CDR2 FQNEAQ, per germline (reference sequence). The V gene end was trimmed by 5 bases and the J gene end by 5 bases; junction bases not matched to a gene: 7. CDR3 amino acids: CASSLAGTGGYGYTF. CDR3 bases: TGTGCCAGCAGCCTTGCCGGGACAGGGGGATATGGCTACACCTTC.

In this sample, this clone turned up a few times. CDR3 bases: TGTGCCAGCAGCTTAGCAGAGGGCTCAAATGAAAAACTGTTTTTT. It is translated as CASSLAEGSNEKLFF. This rearrangement joins TRBV7-6 to TRBJ1-4; D unclear. Trimming removed 0 bases from V and 5 bases from J, with 10 bases in between. Germline lookup yields CDR1 SGHVS and CDR2 FNYEAQ. This CDR3 spans 15 amino acids.

V and J are TRBV18 and TRBJ2-3, with 11 positions matching TRBD2. This CDR3 has 16 amino acids. With V trimmed by 1 base and J by 5 bases, 5 bases remained unmatched. CDR1 KGHSH and CDR2 LQKENI come from the germline V gene. The CDR3 is CASSPQPSGGIDTQYF. Here the CDR3 DNA reads TGTGCCAGCTCACCACAGCCTAGCGGGGGGATAGATACGCAGTATTTT. Combining the CDR3 with reference TRBV18 and TRBJ2-3 gives the whole variable domain NAGVMQNPRHLVRRRGQEARLRCSPMKGHSHVYWYRQLPEEGLKFMVYLQKENIIDESGMPKERFSAEFPKEGPSILRIQQVVRGDSAAYFCASSPQPSGGIDTQYFGPGTRLTVL.

This clone was detected only once. V usage is TRBV4-1 and J usage is TRBJ2-3; TRBD1 matches at 8 bases. V dropped 6 bases and J dropped 3; count of bases not matched to a gene: 11. CDR3 length: 16 amino acids. Germline CDR1 and CDR2: MGHRA and YSYEKL. The CDR3 DNA sequence: TGCGCCAGCAGACCAGGGGGCAATAGGTTGACAGATACGCAGTATTTT. It specifies CASRPGGNRLTDTQYF.

V usage is TRBV15 and J usage is TRBJ2-3; 15 nucleotides line up with TRBD2. The trim removed 5 bases at V and 6 bases at J, leaving 6 bases unmatched. Germline CDR1 is LNHNV and CDR2 is YYDKDF (reference sequence). CDR3 length: 16 amino acids. This CDR3 is CATSLRTSGRVDTQYF. CDR3 bases: TGTGCCACCAGCCTCCGGACTAGCGGGAGGGTGGATACGCAGTATTTT. The entire variable domain, with the rest obtained from reference TRBV15 and TRBJ2-3, is as follows: DAMVIQNPRYQVTQFGKPVTLSCSQTLNHNVMYWYQQKSSQAPKLLFHYYDKDFNNEADTPDNFQSRRPNTSFCFLDIRSPGLGDTAMYLCATSLRTSGRVDTQYFGPGTRLTVL.

V gene TRBV7-9 combines with J gene TRBJ2-7; D is perhaps TRBD1 (7 bases). CDR3 length: 14 amino acids. In germline, CDR1 is SEHNR, CDR2 FQNEAQ (reference sequence). V was trimmed by 11 bases and J by 4 bases, leaving 21 bases between them. This CDR3 is CAGGQTGKAYEQYF. DNA for the CDR3: TGTGCCGGGGGGCAGACAGGGAAAGCTTACGAGCAGTACTTC.

The chain links TRBV7-6 to TRBJ2-1, with 11 bases fitting TRBD2. The CDR3 length is 16 residues. In germline, CDR1 is SGHVS, CDR2 FNYEAQ. V gave up 1 base and J gave up 4 bases; unmatched junction bases: 3. The CDR3 DNA sequence: TGTGCCAGCAGCTTAGTAGCGGGAGGGCCTTACAATGAGCAGTTCTTC. Amino acids: CASSLVAGGPYNEQFF.

There are a few counts of this clone. The chain employs TRBV4-1 and TRBJ2-3; 11 bases are shared with TRBD2. After removal of 3 bases from V and 1 base from J, the junction contained 3 bases not matched to a gene. The CDR3 totals 16 residues. Germline CDR1 is MGHRA and CDR2 is YSYEKL. The CDR3 region is CASSQELAGGTDTQYF. The CDR3 bases are TGCGCCAGCAGCCAGGAACTAGCGGGGGGCACAGATACGCAGTATTTT.